This T cell receptor (beta chain) was profiled in a study of prognosis after radiotherapy for stage I lung cancer (dated by TCRdb to about 2021). Regarding the research as a whole: Between early 2018 and January 2019, about 20 stage I NSCLC patients were enrolled in Nanjing, China. About 15 of the patients were found to have newly diagnosed primary stage I lung tumors, and five were living with oligometastatic NSCLC after surgical resection of the primary tumor. Every patient was deemed medically inoperable, more than ten because of comorbidities and over 5 because they refused surgery. The cohort included approximately 13 men and about six women, with a median age of about 79 years and a range of roughly 53 to 85 years. Tumor histology was squamous cell carcinoma in over 5 patients and adenocarcinoma in approximately 11. SBRT was delivered in 3 to 5 fractions with a biologically effective dose of at least 100 Gy, and image-guided IMRT or VMAT was used for delivery. No patient received concurrent therapy alongside SBRT. After SBRT, distant metastases developed in about 20% of the 19 patients at a median of approximately seven months, while the remaining 15 patients had no significant progression. Peripheral blood TCR beta repertoires were profiled in stage I NSCLC patients before and after stereotactic body radiotherapy, and the study then linked these repertoires to distant failure. The study took one blood sample before SBRT and one after SBRT from each of 20 or so patients and sequenced all 38 samples. Summary of the overall study and its limitations: TRBV and TRBJ usage frequencies reportedly varied with metastasis status, involving two V genes at baseline and nine V and two J genes after SBRT. After SBRT, the count of unique TCR clones dropped from a median of around 10,000 beforehand to roughly 7,000 afterward (Wilcoxon paired P=0.011). Post-SBRT Shannon entropy and its change from baseline were lower in patients who developed distant metastases; baseline Shannon entropy was not associated with metastases. The small cohort and short follow-up limited the study, so independent validation of the findings is needed. All reported P values were unadjusted for multiple comparisons. Tumor specificity of expanded TCR clones was not determined.

CDR1 and CDR2 are read off the germline V gene as SGHTS and YDEGEE. The CDR3 runs 13 amino acids, cysteine and phenylalanine included. The sequence is cut down to CDR3 DNA, 39 bases in frame from base 1. The junction carries 16 bases between V and J, which are trimmed by 6 bases and 7 bases respectively. No patient had a history of other malignancies or prior chemotherapy or radiotherapy, and all had node-negative disease on CT and PET/CT. At each of two time points, around 6.5 milliliters of peripheral venous blood were collected in EDTA tubes. PBMCs were isolated by Ficoll-Paque Plus density-gradient centrifugation. Right after collection, samples were placed at -80 degrees C and kept there until analysis. The TCR beta CDR3 region was amplified from genomic DNA by two rounds of multiplex PCR. In the first round of PCR, primers specific to each TRBV and TRBJ gene were used, and the primer sequences are filed in Chinese patent CN105087789A. The second PCR round used universal primers. The Roche High Pure PCR Template Preparation Kit was used to extract genomic DNA from the frozen PBMCs. The libraries underwent paired-end sequencing with 151 bp reads on an Illumina HiSeq 3000. Processing in the source paper ran as follows. CutAdapt was used to remove raw reads lacking the multiplex PCR primer sequences. PEAR was used to merge high-quality paired reads into contigs. By alignment to reference sequences, MiXCR assigned TRB V, D and J gene segments to each contig. To remove sequencing errors, CDR3 sequences were clustered according to base quality and sequence similarity. Diversity was calculated as Shannon entropy divided by the natural log of the number of productive TCR sequences. Clonality was computed as one minus the ratio of Shannon entropy to the natural log of the number of unique clonotypes. Using the Youden index from ROC curves, the researchers picked the repertoire-metric cut-offs for progression-free survival, and all analyses were carried out in R 3.5.3. TCRdb's own reprocessing of the public reads used fastp at Q25 and MiXCR and kept productive beta chains. When rows share a CDR3 protein, they turn into one entry using the most common DNA and genes. These V and J calls originate from TCRdb's pipeline instead of the authors' own analysis. The sample table holds around 20,000 distinct CDR3 sequences, of which around 50% were seen once. Roughly a quarter of the sample is taken by the ten largest.

As a fraction of the sample, this clonotype is medium-sized (0.01 to 0.1%). The antigen it recognizes is unknown. The input lacks base qualities; no much larger clone sits a single base away. The chain links TRBV5-8 with TRBJ1-2, and perhaps TRBD1 as D gene, on 5 matching bases. This receptor was identified in a donor at least 50 years old with non-small cell lung cancer. This specimen consisted of PBMCs, obtained before or after stereotactic body radiation therapy (not recorded which). In nucleotide form, the sequence is TGTGCCAGCACCCATCGGGGGGGAGGTGGCTACACCTTC. This sequence encodes CASTHRGGGGYTF.